The 20 T cell receptor beta chains below all came from one sample that was sequenced in a study of T cells in Graves' hyperthyroidism and ophthalmopathy. There were TCR beta CDR3 regions amplified from RNA transcripts. HTBI primers were employed in a first-round RT-PCR of the TCR CDR3. TCRdb called the multiplex PCR reads again in MiXCR, with one record for every CDR3 protein. The table lists over 650,000 distinct CDR3 sequences, 16% of them singletons. Sequenced input: blood. The origin of the receptors is a young man with Graves' hyperthyroidism.

V gene TRBV4-3 combines with J gene TRBJ2-3, with TRBD2 matching 7 bases. Looked up from germline, CDR1 is LGHNA and CDR2 is YSLEER. J was trimmed by 3 bases and V by 0 bases; bases with no gene match: 3. This CDR3 region has 15 residues. As DNA, the CDR3 is TGCGCCAGCAGCCAAGAGGGCGGGAGAACAGATACGCAGTATTTT. Translation: CASSQEGGRTDTQYF.

This clonotype was seen a handful of times. The chain couples TRBV29-1 to TRBJ1-1; 8 bases match TRBD1. CDR3 size: 15 residues. Trimming cost V 3 bases and J 5 bases; bases outside gene matches: 11. Per the germline V gene, CDR1 is SQVTM and CDR2 is ANQGSEA. CDR3 loop: CSVDPAAGGETEAFF. The CDR3 coding sequence is TGCAGCGTTGATCCTGCGGCAGGGGGCGAAACTGAAGCTTTCTTT.

This clonotype was found many times. V gene TRBV28 combines with J gene TRBJ1-1; 8 nucleotides match TRBD1. Trimming cost V 5 bases and J 1 base; bases outside gene matches: 3. Germline V CDR1 and CDR2: MDHEN, SYDVKM. The CDR3 totals 14 residues. The CDR3 reads CASSPQGANTEAFF. The CDR3 bases are TGTGCCAGCAGTCCCCAGGGGGCGAACACTGAAGCTTTCTTT.

The table lists this clonotype with a few counts. The rearrangement links TRBV11-1 to TRBJ2-7, with TRBD2 as a possible D gene (6 bases). This CDR3 contains 15 residues. Trimming cost V 8 bases and J 3 bases, with 20 bases left between them. Germline V gene sequence: CDR1 SGHAT, CDR2 FQDESV (reference sequence). The CDR3 loop reads CASSPRDSRSYEQYF. CDR3 nucleotides: TGTGCCAGCTCGCCTCGGGACTCACGGAGCTACGAGCAGTACTTC.

This clonotype was recorded a few times. CDR3 sequence (DNA): TGTGCCACCAGTGATCCAGGGAGTTCTTCGACAGATACGCAGTATTTT. Amino acid sequence: CATSDPGSSSTDTQYF. The V call is TRBV24-1, the J call TRBJ2-3; possibly TRBD1 or TRBD2 for D (5 bases each). Germline CDR1 reads KGHDR; CDR2 reads SFDVKD. Trimming removed 3 bases from V and 3 bases from J, with 15 bases in between. This CDR3 is 16 amino acids long.

In its sample, this clonotype was seen a few times. The gene calls are TRBV3-1 and TRBJ2-1; D may be TRBD2 (5 bases). This CDR3 is 14 amino acids long. CDR1 and CDR2 from the germline V gene are LGHDT and YNNKEL (reference sequence). V was clipped by 0 bases and J by 8 bases, with 11 bases between them. The CDR3 nucleotides read TGTGCCAGCAGCCAAGATCCACTAGATGATGAGCAGTTCTTC. This codes for CASSQDPLDDEQFF.

This clonotype was found many times. The chain links TRBV11-2 to TRBJ2-7, with TRBD2 matching over 13 bases. The trim removed 5 bases at V and 4 bases at J, leaving 5 bases unmatched. The CDR3 has 15 residues. Germline V gene sequence: CDR1 SGHAT, CDR2 FQNNGV. The CDR3, as DNA: TGTGCCAGCAGCCGCGGGACTAGCGGGACGTACGAGCAGTACTTC. Amino acid sequence: CASSRGTSGTYEQYF.

This clonotype was observed a handful of times. The genes are TRBV7-9 and TRBJ1-1, with a tentative D call TRBD1 (6 bases). CDR3 length equals 14 residues. Trimming removed 3 bases from V and 4 bases from J, with 12 bases in between. Germline V lookup: CDR1 SEHNR, CDR2 FQNEAQ (reference sequence). CDR3: CASSFKGGTTEAFF. The CDR3 DNA reads TGTGCCAGCAGCTTTAAGGGGGGGACCACTGAAGCTTTCTTT.

In its sample, this clonotype was seen many times. This sequence joins TRBV2 and TRBJ2-1; possibly TRBD1 for D (5 bases). This CDR3 is built from 13 residues. CDR1 and CDR2 (germline): SNHLY, FYNNEI. Deletions cut 11 bases from V and 0 bases from J, with 11 bases between. CDR3 amino acids: CASSGASYNEQFF. The CDR3 DNA is TGTGCCTCGTCTGGGGCCTCCTACAATGAGCAGTTCTTC.

The CDR3 here is CSVAGTATGELFF. CDR3 coding DNA: TGCAGCGTTGCAGGGACTGCCACCGGGGAGCTGTTTTTT. This rearrangement joins TRBV29-1 to TRBJ2-2, with a possible D match to TRBD2 (6 bases). Trimming stripped 4 bases from V and 4 bases from J, with 10 bases between. CDR1 and CDR2 (germline): SQVTM, ANQGSEA. The CDR3 has 13 residues.

V gene TRBV29-1 combines with J gene TRBJ1-1; D gene unclear. Germline CDR1 and CDR2: SQVTM and ANQGSEA. The CDR3 length is 10 residues. V lost 3 bases and J lost 10, with 9 bases in between. The CDR3 bases are TGCAGCGTTGACGAGGCCAGAGCTTTCTTT. Encoded protein: CSVDEARAFF.

V usage is TRBV19 and J usage is TRBJ1-2; possible D gene TRBD1, 6 bases. This CDR3 comprises 16 residues. The V and J ends lost 7 bases and 4 bases respectively, with 22 bases between them. CDR1 and CDR2 from the germline V gene are LNHDA and SQIVND (reference sequence). Here the CDR3 DNA reads TGTGCCAGTACCCTATCACAGGGACGGATGGGCTATGGCTACACCTTC. The encoded protein is CASTLSQGRMGYGYTF.

This clonotype has at least ten counts. The chain combines TRBV30 with TRBJ2-5; the D call may be TRBD1 or TRBD2 (7 bases each). This CDR3 spans 14 amino acids. In germline, CDR1 is GTSNPN, CDR2 SVGIG (reference sequence). Trimming removed 5 bases at V and 3 bases at J, with 16 bases between. CDR3 loop: CAWGRGHGEETQYF. CDR3 coding DNA: TGTGCCTGGGGGAGGGGGCACGGTGAAGAGACCCAGTACTTC.

This clonotype appeared a few times. The V gene is TRBV6-1, the J gene TRBJ2-1; 9 bases line up with TRBD2. The V and J ends lost 1 base and 3 bases, in that order; junction bases with no gene match: 4. This CDR3 region has 16 residues. The germline V gene has CDR1 MNHNS and CDR2 SASEGT. CDR3 amino acids: CASSEVGLAHYNEQFF. The CDR3 DNA follows: TGTGCCAGCAGTGAAGTGGGACTAGCTCACTACAATGAGCAGTTCTTC.

J is TRBJ2-1 and V is TRBV20-1, with TRBD2 as a possible D gene (6 bases). Germline V gene sequence: CDR1 DFQATT, CDR2 SNEGSKA (reference sequence). CDR3 length: 15 amino acids. The V gene lost 5 bases and the J gene lost 6 bases, with 20 bases spanning the gap. CDR3 bases: TGCAGTGCTCAACAATGGAAGGGAGGCGGCAATGAGCAGTTCTTC. It is translated as CSAQQWKGGGNEQFF.

This clonotype was picked up many times. The chain joins TRBV18 to TRBJ2-5; 8 nucleotides agree with TRBD2. In germline, CDR1 is KGHSH, CDR2 LQKENI. There are 17 residues in the CDR3. V dropped 0 bases and J dropped 0; count of bases not matched to a gene: 6. The CDR3 sequence: CASSPPVGGGHQETQYF. The CDR3 region has the DNA TGTGCCAGCTCACCACCCGTTGGCGGGGGGCACCAAGAGACCCAGTACTTC.

V gene TRBV28 combines with J gene TRBJ2-7; D remains unclear. The V gene lost 3 bases and the J gene lost 5 bases, with 14 bases spanning the gap. The CDR3 length is 14 residues. CDR1 is MDHEN and CDR2 is SYDVKM in the germline V gene. CDR3 sequence (DNA): TGTGCCAGCAGTTTCCTCCGGCCTGGGGACGAGCAGTACTTC. Amino acid sequence: CASSFLRPGDEQYF.

Note on this clonotype: This may come from a read error, since a much larger clone is one base off. The CDR3 region is CASSFRRRPSSYNEQYF. In nucleotides, the CDR3 is TGTGCCAGCAGCTTCCGCCGGCGGCCGAGCTCCTACAATGAGCAGTACTTC. This chain uses TRBV11-2 with TRBJ2-1; D ambiguous. TRBJ2-7 explains the end of the DNA better; the J call may be wrong. CDR3 length equals 17 residues. CDR1 and CDR2 from the germline V gene are SGHAT and FQNNGV.

This sequence joins TRBV29-1 and TRBJ2-5, with 9 positions matching TRBD2. CDR3 length: 14 amino acids. V trimming: 2 bases; J trimming: 0 bases; junction bases outside the gene matches: 1. CDR1 is SQVTM and CDR2 is ANQGSEA in the germline V gene. CDR3 sequence reads: CSVEIAGDQETQYF. Here the CDR3 DNA reads TGCAGCGTTGAAATAGCGGGGGACCAAGAGACCCAGTACTTC.

The V call is TRBV9, the J call TRBJ2-7; 11 bases are shared with TRBD2. This CDR3 has 15 amino acids. The germline CDR1 and CDR2 sequences are SGDLS and YYNGEE. V dropped 3 bases and J dropped 3; count of bases not matched to a gene: 5. The CDR3 DNA reads TGTGCCAGCAGCGGGGAGACTAGCGGGGACTACGAGCAGTACTTC. Its protein product is CASSGETSGDYEQYF.